The subject of this entry is one T cell receptor (beta chain). Its antigen is as yet unknown. The trim removed 3 bases at V and 2 bases at J, leaving 11 bases unmatched. Germline V gene sequence: CDR1 KGHDR, CDR2 SFDVKD. The CDR3 extends over 18 amino acids. Genomic DNA, the template, was used for profiling of the TCR beta VDJ and CDR3. TCRdb reprocessed the reads with MiXCR, giving one entry per CDR3 protein. The repertoire includes 260,000 or so distinct CDR3 sequences, roughly 82% of them detected once, and 40% to 55% sits in the top ten. Whoever was chosen for sequencing had shown CD8+CD57+ cell expansion by flow cytometry. The data were taken from a study of CD8+CD57+ T cells in acquired aplastic anemia. Turning to the study itself: Sorted cells (CD4+ and CD8+) yielded DNA amounts that averaged 3.2 ug. General observations from the study: Around 30 was the count of CD8+ CDR3 sequences that patients shared with controls.

The source material was sorted CD4+, CD8+, or CD8+CD57+ T cells (not recorded which) from PBMCs. The TCR sequence derives from a human donor with aplastic anemia. The J gene is TRBJ1-2, the V gene TRBV24-1; 10 bases match TRBD1. The CDR3 sequence is CATSDGDRGGGSNYGYTF. CDR3 nucleotides: TGTGCCACCAGTGATGGGGACAGGGGTGGAGGGTCAAACTATGGCTACACCTTC.